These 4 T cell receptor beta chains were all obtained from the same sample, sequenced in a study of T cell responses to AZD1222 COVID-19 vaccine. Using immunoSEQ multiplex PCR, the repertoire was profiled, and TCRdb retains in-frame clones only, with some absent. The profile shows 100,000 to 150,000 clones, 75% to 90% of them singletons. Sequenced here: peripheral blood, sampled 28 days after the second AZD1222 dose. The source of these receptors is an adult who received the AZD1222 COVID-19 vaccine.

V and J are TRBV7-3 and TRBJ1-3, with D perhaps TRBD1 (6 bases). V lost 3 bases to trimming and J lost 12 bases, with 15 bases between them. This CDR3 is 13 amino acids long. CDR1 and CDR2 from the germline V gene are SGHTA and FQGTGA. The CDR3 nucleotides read TGTGCCAGCAGCTTCGTTGGGGACAATCGCATATATTTT. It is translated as CASSFVGDNRIYF.

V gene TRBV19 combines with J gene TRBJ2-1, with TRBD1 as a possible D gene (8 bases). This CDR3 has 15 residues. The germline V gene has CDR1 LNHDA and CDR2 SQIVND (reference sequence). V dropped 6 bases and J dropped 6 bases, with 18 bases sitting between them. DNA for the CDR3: TGTGCCAGTAGCCCACAGGGGGGGGTACCCAATGAGCAGTTCTTC. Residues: CASSPQGGVPNEQFF.

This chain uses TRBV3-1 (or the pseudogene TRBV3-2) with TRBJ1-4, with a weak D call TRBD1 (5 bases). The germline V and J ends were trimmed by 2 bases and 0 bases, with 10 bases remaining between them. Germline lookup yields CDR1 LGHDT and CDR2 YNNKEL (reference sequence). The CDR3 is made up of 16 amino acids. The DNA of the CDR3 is TGTGCCAGCAGCCAACAGGGCAAAGCAACTAATGAAAAACTGTTTTTT. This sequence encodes CASSQQGKATNEKLFF.

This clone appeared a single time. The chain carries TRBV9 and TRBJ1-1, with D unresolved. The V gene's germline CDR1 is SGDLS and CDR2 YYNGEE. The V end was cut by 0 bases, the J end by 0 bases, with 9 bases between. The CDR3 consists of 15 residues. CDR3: CASSVDFGLNTEAFF. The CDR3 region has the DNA TGTGCCAGCAGCGTAGACTTCGGTCTGAACACTGAAGCTTTCTTT. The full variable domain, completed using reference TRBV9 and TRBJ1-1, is DSGVTQTPKHLITATGQRVTLRCSPRSGDLSVYWYQQSLDQGLQFLIQYYNGEERAKGNILERFSAQQFPDLHSELNLSSLELGDSALYFCASSVDFGLNTEAFFGQGTRLTVV.